This section outlines one T cell receptor beta chain sequence together with its context. The entry originates in a study of blood T cell repertoires in COVID-19. Study summary: The study drew acute and convalescent COVID-19 samples from the United States, Italy and Spain. T cells, B-cell-depleted T cells, or PBMCs provided the cDNA or gDNA that served as material.

Original processing methods: For nucleated cells, counts were estimated from reference gene primer amplification. Generated by immunoSEQ multiplex PCR, the TCRdb table keeps only in-frame clones and is missing some. V and J calls and clone size are given by that table; D and trimming were obtained from the DNA. Here the sample spans about 120,000 clones, 80% to 90% being singletons. From germline, CDR1 is LGHDT and CDR2 YNNKEL (reference sequence). The CDR3 contains 13 residues. Germline trimming cut 2 bases from V and 6 bases from J; bases unmatched to any gene: 2. The chain joins TRBV3-1 (or the pseudogene TRBV3-2) to TRBJ1-1; 8 bases fit TRBD1. Sequencing was performed on peripheral blood. This clonotype was sampled from a human donor in a cohort sampled during active COVID-19. CDR3 loop: CASSQNRGAEAFF. DNA of the CDR3: TGTGCCAGCAGCCAAAACAGGGGGGCTGAAGCTTTCTTT.